Presented here are 16 T cell receptor beta chains from one specimen sequenced in a study of cytomegalovirus exposure and HLA in healthy donors. PCR employed 60 Vbeta and 13 Jbeta primers. This table comes from immunoSEQ multiplex PCR, and its TCRdb copy is limited to in-frame clones, with some not included. Of 200,000 to 250,000 clones in the sample, around 81% were seen once. The sample was PBMCs. The source of these receptors is a woman aged 45 to 65 in good health and CMV-seropositive.

The chain joins TRBV14 to TRBJ2-5, with 15 bases that match TRBD2. This CDR3 comprises 20 residues. Trimming took 0 bases from V and 0 from J; bases not matched to a gene: 8. The germline CDR1 and CDR2 sequences are SGHDN and FVKESK. The CDR3 region has the DNA TGTGCCAGCAGCCAAGAGGTGGGACTAGCGGGGGGCTTGTACCAAGAGACCCAGTACTTC. It codes for CASSQEVGLAGGLYQETQYF.

CDR3 in DNA: TGTGCCAGCACCCTCAGAGCGGTACAAGAGACCCAGTACTTC. Residues: CASTLRAVQETQYF. This chain joins TRBV6-1 and TRBJ2-5, with a possible D match to TRBD2 (5 bases). Trimming removed 7 bases from V and 2 bases from J, with 14 bases in between. Germline V lookup: CDR1 MNHNS, CDR2 SASEGT. CDR3 size: 14 residues.

The rearrangement joins TRBV5-6 to TRBJ1-2, with 9 bases matching TRBD1. CDR3 size: 14 residues. J was trimmed by 4 bases and V by 5 bases; bases with no gene match: 6. Germline V gene lookup returns CDR1 SGHDT and CDR2 YYEEEE. CDR3 in amino acids: CASSYRGRGYGYTF. The CDR3 DNA reads TGTGCCAGCAGTTACAGGGGGCGCGGCTATGGCTACACCTTC.

The chain recombines TRBV4-2 with TRBJ1-1, with TRBD1 as a possible D gene (5 bases). Germline V gene sequence: CDR1 LGHNA, CDR2 YNFKEQ. With 6 bases removed from V and 4 bases from J, the gap between germline ends came to 15 bases. This CDR3 has 14 amino acids. CDR3 in DNA: TGTGCCAGCAGTAGACCGGGGGGGAGCACTGAAGCTTTCTTT. Its translation: CASSRPGGSTEAFF.

The chain recombines TRBV10-3 with TRBJ2-7, with D possibly matching TRBD1 (5 bases). This CDR3 spans 12 amino acids. The germline V gene encodes CDR1 ENHRY and CDR2 SYGVKD. V lost 6 bases to trimming and J lost 4 bases, with 10 bases between them. The CDR3 is CAISREGYEQYF. The DNA of the CDR3 is TGTGCCATCAGCAGGGAAGGTTACGAGCAGTACTTC.

This clone has a handful of counts. This rearrangement joins TRBV15 to TRBJ2-1; 11 bases are shared with TRBD2. With 0 bases clipped from V and 9 bases from J, the junction kept 4 bases outside the gene matches. Germline assignment: CDR1 LNHNV and CDR2 YYDKDF (reference sequence). The CDR3 totals 15 residues. CDR3: CATSRDLAGGGEQFF. The CDR3 DNA is TGTGCCACCAGCAGAGATCTAGCGGGGGGCGGTGAGCAGTTCTTC. Supplemented by reference TRBV15 and TRBJ2-1, the full variable domain reads DAMVIQNPRYQVTQFGKPVTLSCSQTLNHNVMYWYQQKSSQAPKLLFHYYDKDFNNEADTPDNFQSRRPNTSFCFLDIRSPGLGDTAMYLCATSRDLAGGGEQFFGPGTRLTVL.

The chain recombines TRBV5-6 with TRBJ1-2; TRBD1 matches at 7 bases. The V gene end was trimmed by 4 bases and the J gene end by 2 bases; junction bases not matched to a gene: 17. CDR1 SGHDT and CDR2 YYEEEE come from the germline V gene. The CDR3 is made up of 18 amino acids. The CDR3 region is CASSHWVGTAFANYGYTF. The CDR3 region has the DNA TGTGCCAGCAGCCATTGGGTAGGGACAGCTTTCGCAAACTATGGCTACACCTTC.

The chain couples TRBV4-2 to TRBJ1-5; 7 bases match TRBD1. Looked up from germline, CDR1 is LGHNA and CDR2 is YNFKEQ. V gave up 6 bases and J gave up 0 bases; unmatched junction bases: 5. There are 15 residues in the CDR3. This chain's CDR3 is CASSQTGSSNQPQHF. As DNA, the CDR3 is TGTGCCAGCAGTCAGACAGGGAGTAGCAATCAGCCCCAGCATTTT.

Regarding this clone: Other DNA sequences in this specimen translate into the identical CDR3. The chain recombines TRBV19 with TRBJ1-3; D is unresolved. Trimming left V 6 bases short and J 3 bases short, with 6 bases between. The germline V gene encodes CDR1 LNHDA and CDR2 SQIVND (reference sequence). The CDR3 has 12 amino acids. CDR3 sequence (DNA): TGTGCCAGTAGAACGGGTGGAAACACCATATATTTT. Its protein product is CASRTGGNTIYF. The full variable domain, in which reference TRBV19 and TRBJ1-3 provide the parts outside the CDR3, is DGGITQSPKYLFRKEGQNVTLSCEQNLNHDAMYWYRQDPGQGLRLIYYSQIVNDFQKGDIAEGYSVSREKKESFPLTVTSAQKNPTAFYLCASRTGGNTIYFGEGSWLTVV.

This clone occurred a few times. The CDR3 bases are TGCGCCAGCAGCCAAGATTTCGGGCGGGAACTCTCTGGGGCCAACGTCCTGACTTTC. It yields the protein CASSQDFGRELSGANVLTF. The chain is built from TRBV4-3 and TRBJ2-6; D may be TRBD2 (6 bases). The CDR3 is 19 amino acids. Germline V CDR1 and CDR2: LGHNA, YSLEER. V lost 0 bases, J lost 0 bases, and 15 bases lay in between.

The chain uses TRBV19 and TRBJ2-2; D ambiguous. Germline loops: CDR1 LNHDA, CDR2 SQIVND (reference sequence). Trimming took 5 bases from V and 5 from J, leaving 12 bases between them. The CDR3 contains 14 residues. In nucleotides, the CDR3 is TGTGCCAGTAGTCTCTCTCTAGAAACCGGGGAGCTGTTTTTT. This sequence encodes CASSLSLETGELFF.

This rearrangement joins TRBV28 to TRBJ2-7; 8 positions agree with TRBD2. The V and J ends lost 7 bases and 4 bases, in that order; junction bases with no gene match: 6. Per germline, CDR1 MDHEN and CDR2 SYDVKM. CDR3 length: 13 amino acids. The CDR3 sequence: CASTRGGRYEQYF. The CDR3 DNA reads TGTGCCAGCACTCGGGGGGGGCGGTACGAGCAGTACTTC.

This chain uses TRBV7-9 with TRBJ2-1, with a weak D call TRBD1 (6 bases). The length of the CDR3 is 15 residues. The germline gives CDR1 SEHNR, CDR2 FQNEAQ (reference sequence). Trimming cost V 4 bases and J 12 bases, with 22 bases left between them. CDR3 sequence reads: CASSSAGTTNFWQFF. The CDR3 DNA reads as TGTGCCAGCAGCTCGGCAGGGACAACCAACTTCTGGCAGTTCTTC.

The rearrangement links TRBV5-1 to TRBJ1-1; 9 positions agree with TRBD1. The length of the CDR3 is 16 residues. V gave up 1 base and J gave up 1 base; unmatched junction bases: 5. Germline V gene data show CDR1 as SGHRS and CDR2 as YFSETQ. In nucleotides, the CDR3 is TGCGCCAGCAGCTTGTATGGGACAGGGCGGAACACTGAAGCTTTCTTT. As protein: CASSLYGTGRNTEAFF.

This clone has more than one count but fewer than ten. The genes are TRBV28 and TRBJ1-1; D gene unclear. The CDR3 has 11 residues. Trimming stripped 5 bases from V and 11 bases from J, with 12 bases between. Germline values: CDR1 MDHEN, CDR2 SYDVKM. The CDR3: CASSLPTGAFF. DNA of the CDR3: TGTGCCAGCAGTCTCCCCACGGGGGCTTTCTTT.

V and J are TRBV11-3 and TRBJ2-1; maybe TRBD1 (5 bases). V lost 2 bases, J lost 8 bases, and 10 bases lay in between. The CDR3 extends over 13 amino acids. Per the germline V gene, CDR1 is SGHNT and CDR2 is YENEEA. CDR3: CASSLSQGYEQFF. DNA of the CDR3: TGTGCCAGCAGCTTAAGTCAGGGCTATGAGCAGTTCTTC. The whole variable domain, remainder taken from reference TRBV11-3 and TRBJ2-1, is EAGVVQSPRYKIIEKKQPVAFWCNPISGHNTLYWYLQNLGQGPELLIRYENEEAVDDSQLPKDRFSAERLKGVDSTLKIQPAELGDSAVYLCASSLSQGYEQFFGPGTRLTVL.